A single sample is the source of the 6 T cell receptor beta chains below, sequenced in a study of blood T cell repertoires in COVID-19. Here immunoSEQ multiplex PCR was the method, and the copy in TCRdb shows in-frame clones only, minus some. The sample lists 100,000 or so clones; about 76% were seen once. Sequencing was done on a sample of peripheral blood. The receptors originated from a woman between 65 and 79 years old with acute or convalescent COVID-19.

V usage is TRBV7-2 and J usage is TRBJ2-2; TRBD2 aligns across 8 bases. Germline CDR1 is SGHTA and CDR2 is FQGNSA. The CDR3 has 16 amino acids. V dropped 2 bases and J dropped 7; count of bases not matched to a gene: 9. CDR3 sequence reads: CASSLPTRGGVGELFF. The CDR3 DNA reads as TGTGCCAGCAGCTTACCCACCCGGGGGGGAGTCGGGGAGCTGTTTTTT. The variable domain in full, completed from reference TRBV7-2 and TRBJ2-2, reads GAGVSQSPSNKVTEKGKDVELRCDPISGHTALYWYRQSLGQGLEFLIYFQGNSAPDKSGLPSDRFSAERTGGSVSTLTIQRTQQEDSAVYLCASSLPTRGGVGELFFGEGSRLTVL.

V usage is TRBV27 and J usage is TRBJ2-7; 8 bases fit TRBD1. Germline V CDR1 and CDR2: MNHEY, SMNVEV (reference sequence). This CDR3 comprises 14 residues. After removal of 4 bases from V and 3 bases from J, the junction contained 5 bases not matched to a gene. The CDR3 region has the DNA TGTGCCAGCAGTTCAGGGGGCATCAACTACGAGCAGTACTTC. Encoded protein: CASSSGGINYEQYF.

This clone was counted once. The V gene is TRBV27, the J gene TRBJ1-5; 10 bases align to TRBD1. The CDR3 is 16 amino acids. The V gene's germline CDR1 is MNHEY and CDR2 SMNVEV (reference sequence). With 2 bases clipped from V and 8 bases from J, the junction kept 9 bases outside the gene matches. Written as DNA, the CDR3 is TGTGCCAGCAGTTTAGGGACAGGGGCCTTTCTTGAGCCCCAGCATTTT. Residues: CASSLGTGAFLEPQHF.

J is TRBJ2-5 and V is TRBV18; D is uncertain. The germline V gene has CDR1 KGHSH and CDR2 LQKENI. There are 11 residues in the CDR3. V gave up 3 bases and J gave up 5 bases, with 4 bases separating them. The CDR3: CASSPLETQYF. CDR3 sequence (DNA): TGTGCCAGCTCACCCTTGGAGACCCAGTACTTC.

The chain uses TRBV19 and TRBJ2-5, with a weak D call TRBD1 (6 bases). V lost 0 bases to trimming and J lost 5 bases, with 16 bases between them. Germline CDR1 and CDR2: LNHDA and SQIVND (reference sequence). This CDR3 spans 16 amino acids. The CDR3 loop reads CASSIDRLGAWETQYF. The DNA of the CDR3 is TGTGCCAGTAGTATAGATAGGTTGGGGGCTTGGGAGACCCAGTACTTC.

The V and J genes are TRBV6-4 and TRBJ1-1; 7 bases align to TRBD1. Trimming removed 6 bases from V and 0 bases from J; junction bases left unmatched: 10. The germline CDR1 and CDR2 sequences are MRHNA and SNTAGT. This CDR3 comprises 16 residues. The CDR3 loop reads CASSGRPGQLNTEAFF. The CDR3 region has the DNA TGTGCCAGCAGCGGCCGCCCGGGACAGTTGAACACTGAAGCTTTCTTT.